This TCR beta chain is from a study of T-cell reconstitution after alpha-beta-depleted transplantation in children (dated by TCRdb to the mid-2010s). Concerning the study at large: Using TCR repertoire profiling, the study followed T-cell immune reconstitution in a quantitative way in children after TCRalphabeta/CD19-depleted allogeneic hematopoietic cell transplantation.

From the germline V gene, CDR1 is LGHNA and CDR2 is YSLEER. The CDR3 starts with the cysteine, ends with the phenylalanine, and has 14 residues. The entry retains the CDR3 DNA only, 42 bases that are in frame from base 1. V loses 3 bases, J loses 3 bases, and the germline ends lie 11 bases apart. In the paper's terms, the treatment or condition label means: allogeneic hematopoietic cell transplantation with graft depleted of TCRalphabeta T cells and CD19 B cells. TCRalphabeta/CD19-depleted allogeneic hematopoietic cell grafts were given to the transplant recipients, all of whom were children. The paper as a whole reports these results and caveats: In some patients, the high TCRbeta diversity seen at day 60 was put down to recipient T cells and intrathymic progenitors that had survived conditioning. The apparently early alphabetaT-cell count recovery about two months after transplant was reportedly dependent on only several hundred rapidly expanded clones derived from non-depleted graft cells. The frequencies of hyperexpanded clones fell over the following months, and after one year, T-cell counts and TCRbeta diversity were mostly attributed to newly produced T cells.

This clonotype has ten or more counts. The antigen this receptor binds is unknown. There are no base qualities to consult, and no much larger clone falls within one base. The receptor library was made with PCR. Sequencing was performed on an Illumina HiSeq 2500. TCR libraries were prepared with molecular barcoding, using unique molecular identifiers to normalize TCRbeta repertoire quantification. The public reads were reprocessed in TCRdb via fastp at Q25 and MiXCR, keeping in-frame beta chains. Each CDR3 protein gets just one entry, which takes the most common genes and DNA from the rows behind it. Counted in this sample were approximately 300,000 distinct CDR3 sequences; around a tenth of them appeared once. Together, the top ten hold about 25% of the sample.

Recombination connected TRBV4-3 to TRBJ1-1; no confident D gene assignment can be made. The sequences come from peripheral blood, collected 180 days after TCRalphabeta/CD19-depleted stem cell transplant. This sequence originates from a male patient aged 2 to 9 who had a stem cell transplant for chronic granulomatous disease, so the T cells may come from the graft donor. CDR3 loop: CASSHSTLDTEAFF. The bases read TGCGCCAGCAGCCACTCAACCCTTGACACTGAAGCTTTCTTT.